The rows below give T cell receptor beta chains drawn from one sample of a study of identifying expanded T cells in peripheral blood. Measured with immunoSEQ multiplex PCR; TCRdb has only the in-frame clones, and not every one. This table has under 110,000 clones, around nine tenths appearing once. Sequences were obtained from blood. These receptors all come from a person aged 18-69 years in good health. CDR3s include the opening cysteine and the closing phenylalanine or tryptophan. The order of the fields is V gene, J gene, CDR3 protein.

v_call: TRBV9
j_call: TRBJ2-7
cdr3_aa: CASSIAGGNSYEQYF

v_call: TRBV4-3
j_call: TRBJ2-7
cdr3_aa: CASSQDNRVDEQYF

v_call: TRBV7-2
j_call: TRBJ1-2
cdr3_aa: CASSLVAANYGYTF

v_call: TRBV7-2
j_call: TRBJ1-2
cdr3_aa: CASSLAGSPKRYTF

v_call: TRBV28
j_call: TRBJ2-1
cdr3_aa: CASSRRPGADEQFF

v_call: TRBV28
j_call: TRBJ1-5
cdr3_aa: CASSPGTGVQPQHF

v_call: TRBV11-2
j_call: TRBJ2-7
cdr3_aa: CASSRDRGSYEQYF

v_call: TRBV9
j_call: TRBJ2-2
cdr3_aa: CASSAPPGQGPTNTGELFF

v_call: TRBV6-4
j_call: TRBJ1-1
cdr3_aa: CASSSTGNTEAFF

v_call: TRBV7-9
j_call: TRBJ2-7
cdr3_aa: CASSLKVPYLAPYEQYF

v_call: TRBV11-3
j_call: TRBJ2-1
cdr3_aa: CASSPGRAYNEQFF

v_call: TRBV29-1
j_call: TRBJ2-5
cdr3_aa: CSVTRGPMETQYF

v_call: TRBV28
j_call: TRBJ1-2
cdr3_aa: CASSSPGQGTRYTF

v_call: TRBV5-6
j_call: TRBJ2-7
cdr3_aa: CASSPPGYYEQYF

v_call: TRBV6-1
j_call: TRBJ1-2
cdr3_aa: CASSENYGYTF

v_call: TRBV2
j_call: TRBJ1-2
cdr3_aa: CASSEFQGKSGYTF

v_call: TRBV13
j_call: TRBJ1-2
cdr3_aa: CASSFDWGDGYTF

v_call: TRBV6-1
j_call: TRBJ2-2
cdr3_aa: CASSARVMNTGELFF

v_call: TRBV11-2
j_call: TRBJ1-3
cdr3_aa: CASTRLGGPDAGNTIYF

v_call: TRBV27
j_call: TRBJ2-7
cdr3_aa: CASSLSWTNYEQYF

v_call: TRBV28
j_call: TRBJ1-4
cdr3_aa: CASVTGISSEKLFF

v_call: TRBV2
j_call: TRBJ1-2
cdr3_aa: CASRPKSGYTF

v_call: TRBV7-2
j_call: TRBJ1-2
cdr3_aa: CASSLAAGGADGYTF

v_call: TRBV11-2
j_call: TRBJ2-5
cdr3_aa: CASSLDTEGTQYF

v_call: TRBV7-6
j_call: TRBJ2-5
cdr3_aa: CASSHRGQGALETQYF

v_call: TRBV10-3
j_call: TRBJ2-3
cdr3_aa: CAISEWTGSTDTQYF

v_call: TRBV5-1
j_call: TRBJ2-2
cdr3_aa: CASRTDRYTGELFF

v_call: TRBV7-9
j_call: TRBJ1-1
cdr3_aa: CASSLFGSQTEAFF

v_call: TRBV10-1
j_call: TRBJ2-7
cdr3_aa: CASSTGQGEEQYF

v_call: TRBV4-2
j_call: TRBJ2-7
cdr3_aa: CASSQAGQSYEQYF

v_call: TRBV5-1
j_call: TRBJ2-3
cdr3_aa: CASSPGNRPADTQYF

v_call: TRBV14
j_call: TRBJ2-3
cdr3_aa: CASSLFSGSGADTQYF

v_call: TRBV6-5
j_call: TRBJ2-7
cdr3_aa: CASSYVRGSYEQYF

v_call: TRBV2
j_call: TRBJ2-5
cdr3_aa: CASSPLGGQETQYF

v_call: TRBV7-9
j_call: TRBJ1-2
cdr3_aa: CASSLGQGAVGYTF

v_call: TRBV5-5
j_call: TRBJ2-3
cdr3_aa: CASSFYSSLHTDTQYF

v_call: TRBV9
j_call: TRBJ2-5
cdr3_aa: CASSVGPSGGEETQYF

v_call: TRBV28
j_call: TRBJ2-7
cdr3_aa: CASRSTLLYEQYF

v_call: TRBV30
j_call: TRBJ2-7
cdr3_aa: CAWNTEEGNYEQYF

v_call: TRBV5-3
j_call: TRBJ2-5
cdr3_aa: CARSLLTPPEETQYF

v_call: TRBV18
j_call: TRBJ1-2
cdr3_aa: CASSPGTGGNYGYTF

v_call: TRBV7-6
j_call: TRBJ1-4
cdr3_aa: CASSLGVRGPANEKLFF

v_call: TRBV13
j_call: TRBJ1-1
cdr3_aa: CASSNPSKSEAFF

v_call: TRBV7-2
j_call: TRBJ1-2
cdr3_aa: CASSLAYGYTF

v_call: TRBV5-4
j_call: TRBJ1-1
cdr3_aa: CASGGTEAFF

v_call: TRBV6-5
j_call: TRBJ2-7
cdr3_aa: CASSYGTGVADEQYF

v_call: TRBV4-1
j_call: TRBJ1-2
cdr3_aa: CASSQDDRANYGYTF

v_call: TRBV18
j_call: TRBJ2-3
cdr3_aa: CASSPLRADTQYF

v_call: TRBV7-9
j_call: TRBJ2-5
cdr3_aa: CASSPFVETQYF